This T cell receptor beta chain was documented in a study of blood T cell repertoires in COVID-19. Study in general: Nucleic acid was either cDNA or gDNA, and it came from T cells, B-cell-depleted T cells, or PBMCs.

The data were produced by immunoSEQ multiplex PCR, yet TCRdb's version contains in-frame clones alone and is incomplete. The profile shows 200,000 to 300,000 clones, approximately 90% of them singletons. Sequenced: peripheral blood. The TCR originated in a woman in her forties with acute or convalescent COVID-19.

The CDR3 DNA sequence: TGTTCTAGCGGGGTCCAAGAGACCCAGTACTTC. It codes for CSSGVQETQYF. The gene calls are TRBV28 and TRBJ2-5; 9 positions agree with TRBD2. The CDR3 is 11 amino acids. Germline V lookup: CDR1 MDHEN, CDR2 SYDVKM.